One sample yielded the 21 T cell receptor beta chains listed below, sequenced in a study of technical replicates of blood from a few donors. Libraries were prepared by immunoSEQ multiplex PCR; TCRdb keeps only in-frame clonotypes and omits some of them. The table records under 90,000 clones, roughly 98% of them present only once. Sample: T cells isolated from PBMCs. All receptors come from a human donor in good health.

The V gene is TRBV29-1, the J gene TRBJ2-7; 9 bases line up with TRBD2. Unmatched junction bases numbered 11, after V lost 6 bases and J lost 5 bases. Germline V lookup: CDR1 SQVTM, CDR2 ANQGSEA. The CDR3 runs to 14 residues. In nucleotides, the CDR3 is TGCAGCGTCGGGGGAAAAGCGGGGGGTCACGAGCAGTACTTC. Protein sequence: CSVGGKAGGHEQYF.

The rearrangement links TRBV28 to TRBJ2-1; D is possibly TRBD1 (6 bases). The CDR3 consists of 14 residues. Deletions cut 2 bases from V and 5 bases from J, with 10 bases between. CDR1 MDHEN and CDR2 SYDVKM come from the germline V gene. CDR3 DNA: TGTGCCAGCAGTTTAGGGGGCAGCCACAATGAGCAGTTCTTC. Amino acid sequence: CASSLGGSHNEQFF. Together with reference TRBV28 and TRBJ2-1, the CDR3 gives the full variable domain: DVKVTQSSRYLVKRTGEKVFLECVQDMDHENMFWYRQDPGLGLRLIYFSYDVKMKEKGDIPEGYSVSREKKERFSLILESASTNQTSMYLCASSLGGSHNEQFFGPGTRLTVL.

This chain uses TRBV7-9 with TRBJ1-6; maybe TRBD1 (6 bases). Germline V CDR1 and CDR2: SEHNR, FQNEAQ (reference sequence). The CDR3 has 17 residues. V gave up 4 bases and J gave up 0 bases, with 13 bases separating them. The CDR3 loop is CASSYKTGSSYNSPLHF. The DNA of the CDR3 is TGTGCCAGCAGCTATAAGACAGGAAGCTCCTATAATTCACCCCTCCACTTT.

This clone was seen once. This chain uses TRBV5-1 with TRBJ1-4; 7 nucleotides agree with TRBD1. The V gene's germline CDR1 is SGHRS and CDR2 YFSETQ. CDR3 length: 14 amino acids. V shed 4 bases, J shed 6 bases, and the junction held 6 bases outside the gene matches. The CDR3 DNA reads as TGCGCCAGCAGCCTCTGGGACAGAGATGAAAAACTGTTTTTT. This gives the protein CASSLWDRDEKLFF.

The V and J genes are TRBV7-8 and TRBJ2-7, with D perhaps TRBD1 (5 bases). The CDR3 is 15 residues long. From germline, CDR1 is SGHVS and CDR2 FQNEAQ. V gave up 2 bases and J gave up 2 bases, with 13 bases separating them. CDR3 in DNA: TGTGCCAGCAGCTTAAAAAGGGGTCCTCCCTACGAGCAGTACTTC. Amino acids: CASSLKRGPPYEQYF.

The chain is built from TRBV25-1 and TRBJ1-1; D unclear. CDR3 length: 15 residues. From germline, CDR1 is MGHDK and CDR2 SYGVNS. The V and J ends lost 3 bases and 1 base respectively, with 12 bases between them. The CDR3 sequence is CASSDPGRGNTEAFF. CDR3 DNA sequence: TGTGCCAGCAGTGACCCCGGTCGGGGGAACACTGAAGCTTTCTTT.

This clone occurred a few times. The chain joins TRBV28 to TRBJ2-5; 7 positions match TRBD1. CDR1 is MDHEN and CDR2 is SYDVKM in the germline V gene. The CDR3 length is 15 residues. The trim removed 2 bases at V and 1 base at J, leaving 4 bases unmatched. The CDR3 DNA reads as TGTGCCAGCAGTTTAGGACAGGCCAGCCAAGAGACCCAGTACTTC. This translates into CASSLGQASQETQYF. The full variable domain, its missing parts supplied by reference TRBV28 and TRBJ2-5, is DVKVTQSSRYLVKRTGEKVFLECVQDMDHENMFWYRQDPGLGLRLIYFSYDVKMKEKGDIPEGYSVSREKKERFSLILESASTNQTSMYLCASSLGQASQETQYFGPGTRLLVL.

The chain joins TRBV4-1 to TRBJ2-1, with TRBD1 identical over 10 bases. This CDR3 has 16 residues. The V segment lost 2 bases and the J segment 4 bases; nucleotides outside the gene matches: 5. Germline V gene data show CDR1 as MGHRA and CDR2 as YSYEKL. DNA of the CDR3: TGCGCCAGCAGCCAAAACCCGGGACAGGGGTACAATGAGCAGTTCTTC. Translated, it gives CASSQNPGQGYNEQFF.

The chain uses TRBV7-3 and TRBJ1-2; 7 bases match TRBD1. The CDR3 extends over 18 amino acids. Germline values: CDR1 SGHTA, CDR2 FQGTGA. With 3 bases clipped from V and 6 bases from J, the junction kept 19 bases outside the gene matches. This chain's CDR3 is CASSLGQGGVHRRDGYTF. CDR3 nucleotides: TGTGCCAGCAGCTTGGGTCAGGGGGGCGTTCACCGTCGGGATGGCTACACCTTC.

The CDR3 DNA reads TGTGCCAGCAGTCAACAGGGGGCGAGCACTGAAGCTTTCTTT. It specifies CASSQQGASTEAFF. The chain uses TRBV6-5 and TRBJ1-1; 9 bases are shared with TRBD1. The germline gives CDR1 MNHEY, CDR2 SVGAGI. The CDR3 runs 14 residues. V lost 5 bases, J lost 4 bases, and 5 bases stayed unmatched.

The gene calls are TRBV7-9 and TRBJ2-7, with 8 bases that match TRBD2. CDR3 size: 14 residues. V was pared by 8 bases and J by 1 base, with 7 bases of the junction left unmatched. Germline CDR1 reads SEHNR; CDR2 reads FQNEAQ (reference sequence). The CDR3 reads CASSSGGGSYEQYF. CDR3 nucleotide sequence: TGTGCCAGCTCCTCCGGGGGGGGGTCCTACGAGCAGTACTTC.

V usage is TRBV11-2 and J usage is TRBJ2-2; D gene uncertain. Germline loops: CDR1 SGHAT, CDR2 FQNNGV. The CDR3 runs to 15 residues. V was trimmed by 2 bases and J by 1 base, leaving 8 bases between them. The CDR3 DNA is TGTGCCAGCAGCTTAAATAGAAGGAACACCGGGGAGCTGTTTTTT. This encodes CASSLNRRNTGELFF.

The DNA for the CDR3 is TGTGCCAGCAGCCCTGGAGGGATAGCAGCTAATGAAAAACTGTTTTTT. Translation: CASSPGGIAANEKLFF. The V and J genes are TRBV4-2 and TRBJ1-4, with D unresolved. Trimming took off 4 bases at V and 3 bases at J, with 15 bases between the two ends. The CDR3 spans 16 residues. Germline CDR1 reads LGHNA; CDR2 reads YNFKEQ.

The chain recombines TRBV19 with TRBJ2-1, with D possibly TRBD2 on 5 matching bases. Germline V gene lookup returns CDR1 LNHDA and CDR2 SQIVND (reference sequence). The CDR3 loop spans 14 amino acids. V was clipped by 5 bases and J by 7 bases, with 15 bases between them. The CDR3 bases are TGTGCCAGTAGTTTAAGGAGCGGAGCTAATGAGCAGTTCTTC. Residues: CASSLRSGANEQFF.

This clone was seen just once. V gene TRBV6-5 combines with J gene TRBJ2-1, with unresolved D. The germline CDR1 and CDR2 sequences are MNHEY and SVGAGI. The V end lost 0 bases, the J end lost 4 bases, and 10 bases lay between the germline ends. The CDR3 covers 15 residues. In DNA, the CDR3 is TGTGCCAGCAGTTACTCAGCAACGGGTTACAATGAGCAGTTCTTC. Amino acid sequence: CASSYSATGYNEQFF.

V usage is TRBV14 and J usage is TRBJ2-3; D is unclear. Germline CDR1 reads SGHDN; CDR2 reads FVKESK. The V gene lost 1 base and the J gene lost 0 bases, with 14 bases spanning the gap. The CDR3 has 17 amino acids. CDR3 region: CASSQAGGYSSTDTQYF. DNA for the CDR3: TGTGCCAGCAGCCAAGCCGGCGGTTACTCTAGCACAGATACGCAGTATTTT.

This clone showed up just once. The rearrangement joins TRBV27 to TRBJ1-1, with TRBD1 as a possible D gene (6 bases). CDR3 length equals 13 residues. Trimming removed 4 bases from V and 3 bases from J, with 9 bases in between. Germline assignment: CDR1 MNHEY and CDR2 SMNVEV (reference sequence). CDR3: CASSSTGYTEAFF. The CDR3, as DNA: TGTGCCAGCAGTTCTACAGGGTACACTGAAGCTTTCTTT.

This chain joins TRBV7-9 and TRBJ1-2; a weak D match, TRBD1 (5 bases). The V end lost 4 bases, the J end lost 4 bases, and 16 bases lay between the germline ends. This CDR3 region has 15 residues. In germline, CDR1 is SEHNR, CDR2 FQNEAQ (reference sequence). The CDR3 nucleotides read TGTGCCAGCAGCTACCCCCTTGACAGTTTCTATGGCTACACCTTC. The encoded protein is CASSYPLDSFYGYTF.

The CDR3 sequence: CASSDSGRDGDIQYF. CDR3 sequence (DNA): TGTGCCAGCAGCGATAGCGGGAGGGACGGAGACATTCAGTACTTC. The chain couples TRBV7-9 to TRBJ2-4; TRBD2 matches 11 bases. V lost 5 bases, J lost 8 bases, and 8 bases stayed unmatched. Germline V gene lookup returns CDR1 SEHNR and CDR2 FQNEAQ (reference sequence). The CDR3 contains 15 residues.

The chain has TRBV30 and TRBJ2-1; D remains unclear. The V end lost 3 bases, the J end lost 4 bases, and 4 bases lay between the germline ends. The CDR3 consists of 11 residues. Looked up from germline, CDR1 is GTSNPN and CDR2 is SVGIG (reference sequence). The CDR3 DNA is TGTGCCTGGAGGGCATACAATGAGCAGTTCTTC. As protein: CAWRAYNEQFF.

The chain is built from TRBV19 and TRBJ1-5; tentative D call: TRBD1 (6 bases). CDR1 and CDR2 (germline): LNHDA, SQIVND (reference sequence). The V end lost 6 bases, the J end lost 0 bases, and 9 bases lay between the germline ends. CDR3 size: 14 residues. CDR3 nucleotides: TGTGCCAGTAGCAGGGGCGATAGCAATCAGCCCCAGCATTTT. It specifies CASSRGDSNQPQHF.